One TCR beta chain is described in this entry. Antigen specificity is unknown. This sample is drawn from a study of T-cell reconstitution after alpha-beta-depleted transplantation in children. During its preparation, the TCRbeta library received unique molecular identifiers. MiXCR, applied by TCRdb to the PCR reads, yields one record per CDR3 protein. The sample lists approximately 350,000 distinct CDR3 sequences, 15% to 20% occurring once. Deletions cut 4 bases from V and 2 bases from J, with 9 bases between. This CDR3 contains 13 residues. Germline CDR1 and CDR2: MDHEN and SYDVKM. General study points: Reportedly, alpha-beta T cells present about two months post-transplant originated from several hundred expanded clones of graft origin. It was newly produced T cells that mostly accounted for T-cell counts and diversity one year after transplant. The study traced high day-60 TCRbeta diversity in some patients to surviving recipient T cells and thymic progenitors.

This chain links TRBV28 with TRBJ2-7; D may be TRBD1 (5 bases). This clonotype was sampled from a male patient under 10 years old who had a stem cell transplant for acute lymphoblastic leukemia, so the T cells may come from the graft donor. The sequencing here drew on PBMCs, mostly from graft donor cells, taken 360 days after TCRalphabeta/CD19-depleted stem cell transplant. CDR3 region: CASSWGRAYEQYF. The CDR3 DNA reads TGTGCCAGCAGTTGGGGCAGGGCCTACGAGCAGTACTTC.